These 9 T cell receptor beta chains originate from one sample sequenced in a study of blood T cells in healthy people across ages. Primers used in a second PCR of roughly 7 to 12 cycles were a sample-barcoded 5' primer and a J-beta primer mix. TCRdb ran MiXCR on the 5' RACE reads and lists one entry per CDR3 protein. This table has 700,000 or so distinct CDR3 sequences, roughly 20% appearing once. Sequenced input: blood. Every receptor here comes from a man in his 70s in good health.

The V gene is TRBV28, the J gene TRBJ2-2; no clear D gene. Trimming cost V 4 bases and J 4 bases, with 10 bases left between them. Germline values: CDR1 MDHEN, CDR2 SYDVKM. The CDR3 totals 14 residues. The CDR3 DNA follows: TGTGCCAGCAGTTCCCCCCTGGGCACCGGGGAGCTGTTTTTT. Residues: CASSSPLGTGELFF. The whole variable domain, filled in from reference TRBV28 and TRBJ2-2, reads DVKVTQSSRYLVKRTGEKVFLECVQDMDHENMFWYRQDPGLGLRLIYFSYDVKMKEKGDIPEGYSVSREKKERFSLILESASTNQTSMYLCASSSPLGTGELFFGEGSRLTVL.

This chain uses TRBV10-3 with TRBJ1-4; D is ambiguous. Trimming pared 2 bases from V and 7 bases from J, leaving 11 bases between. CDR1 and CDR2 (germline): ENHRY, SYGVKD. CDR3 length equals 14 residues. The CDR3 sequence is CAISEELLREKLFF. CDR3 sequence (DNA): TGTGCCATCAGTGAGGAATTGCTTCGTGAAAAACTGTTTTTT.

This clonotype was observed a handful of times. The rearrangement joins TRBV21-1 to TRBJ2-7; the tabulated D call, TRBD1, remains unverified against the DNA. TRBV21-1 is reported as a pseudogene. This CDR3 spans 18 amino acids. CDR3 sequence reads: CASSKLRRDSDISYEQYV. In DNA form, the CDR3 reads TGTGCCAGCAGCAAACTTCGGAGGGACAGTGACATTTCCTACGAGCAGTACGTC.

This clonotype has just one count. The CDR3 does not end in the conserved phenylalanine or tryptophan, so this is likely a read error. The chain is built from TRBV7-2 and TRBJ2-5, with 10 bases lining up with TRBD2. From germline, CDR1 is SGHTA and CDR2 FQGNSA. The CDR3 extends over 15 amino acids. J gave up 5 bases and V 3 bases, and 6 bases lay outside the gene matches. CDR3: CASSFTSGIAETQYL. As DNA, the CDR3 is TGTGCCAGCAGCTTTACTAGCGGGATTGCGGAGACCCAGTACCTC.

The chain carries TRBV7-2 and TRBJ1-3; possible D gene TRBD1, 6 bases. The CDR3 loop spans 14 amino acids. V lost 5 bases, J lost 3 bases, and 11 bases lay in between. CDR1 and CDR2 from the germline V gene are SGHTA and FQGNSA. CDR3 sequence: CASSPRGGGNTIYF. For the CDR3, the DNA is TGTGCCAGCAGCCCCAGGGGCGGTGGAAACACCATATATTTT.

This sequence joins TRBV2 and TRBJ1-1; D might be TRBD1 (5 bases). The V gene lost 4 bases and the J gene lost 3 bases, with 12 bases spanning the gap. CDR1 is SNHLY, CDR2 FYNNEI, per germline. The CDR3 totals 14 residues. The CDR3 protein is CASSGTPLDTEAFF. In DNA form, the CDR3 reads TGTGCCAGCAGTGGGACACCTCTGGACACTGAAGCTTTCTTT.

Remarks on this clonotype: The junction departs from germline at one end; a sequencing error may be responsible. The chain uses TRBV6-2 or TRBV6-3 and TRBJ1-3, with 10 positions matching TRBD1. Germline V gene sequence: CDR1 MNHEY, CDR2 SVGEGT. The CDR3 totals 15 residues. The CDR3 bases are TGTGCCAACAGTCCCGACAGGGGGCGAAGAAACACCATATATTTT. This codes for CANSPDRGRRNTIYF.

This clonotype was detected ten times or more. This sequence joins TRBV18 and TRBJ1-2; a weak D match, TRBD1 (6 bases). The CDR3 extends over 13 amino acids. Looked up from germline, CDR1 is KGHSH and CDR2 is LQKENI. The V end was cut by 5 bases, the J end by 4 bases, with 11 bases between. CDR3 in DNA: TGTGCCAGCTCAGAAGGACAGCTCTATGGCTACACCTTC. This sequence encodes CASSEGQLYGYTF.

V gene TRBV12-3 or TRBV12-4 combines with J gene TRBJ1-5, with TRBD1 matching 8 bases. CDR3 length equals 16 residues. Trimming at V came to 5 bases and at J to 6 bases, leaving 12 bases not matched to a gene. The CDR3 reads CASSPSRTGGGQPQHF. Here the CDR3 DNA reads TGTGCCAGCAGTCCCTCCCGCACAGGGGGTGGTCAGCCCCAGCATTTT.